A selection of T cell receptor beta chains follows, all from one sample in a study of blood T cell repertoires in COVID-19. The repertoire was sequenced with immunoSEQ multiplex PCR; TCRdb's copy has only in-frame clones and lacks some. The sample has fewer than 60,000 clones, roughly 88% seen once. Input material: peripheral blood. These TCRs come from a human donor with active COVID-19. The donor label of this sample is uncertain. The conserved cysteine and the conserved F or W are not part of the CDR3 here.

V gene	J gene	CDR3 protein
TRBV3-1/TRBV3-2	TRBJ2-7	ASSPPGTSSYEQY
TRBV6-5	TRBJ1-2	ASSGDSRNYGYT
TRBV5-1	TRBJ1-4	ASSPGGAGDEKLF
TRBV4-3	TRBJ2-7	ASSQDLGTEYSYEQY
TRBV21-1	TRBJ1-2	ASSKFPDYGYT
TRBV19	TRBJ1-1	ASNPGQGNTEAF
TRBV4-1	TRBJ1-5	ASSRKWTGNQPQH
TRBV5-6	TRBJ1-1	ASSPRVTLATEAF
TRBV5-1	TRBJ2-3	ASSLQDYTDTQY
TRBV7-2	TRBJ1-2	ASSLWGGHGYT
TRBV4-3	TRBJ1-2	ASSQDLGTPYGYT
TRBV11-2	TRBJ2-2	ASTRTANTGELF
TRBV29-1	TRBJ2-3	SVKGLGVATDTQY
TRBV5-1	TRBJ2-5	ASSSNPSDQETQY
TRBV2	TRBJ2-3	ASTQGDTQY
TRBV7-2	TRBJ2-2	ASSLGRENTGELF
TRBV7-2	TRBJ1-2	ASSPDADPNYGYT
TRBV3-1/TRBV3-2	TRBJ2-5	ASSNPGQGDETQY
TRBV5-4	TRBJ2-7	ASSFRGGSYEQY
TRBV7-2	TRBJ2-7	ASSLRDRVSEQY
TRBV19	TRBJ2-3	ASSNPAGVTDTQY
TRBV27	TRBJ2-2	ASSSRVANTGELF
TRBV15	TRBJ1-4	ATSRDGEGRNGEKLF
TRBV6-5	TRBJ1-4	ASSNAALNEKLF
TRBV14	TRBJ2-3	ASSPRGYTQY
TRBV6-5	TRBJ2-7	ASSYSKEVSYEQY
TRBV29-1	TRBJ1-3	SVGDSSYSGNTIY
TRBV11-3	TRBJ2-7	ASSPHGGSSYEQY
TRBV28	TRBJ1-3	ASSLGQPGNTIY
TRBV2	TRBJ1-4	ASSITGGREKLF
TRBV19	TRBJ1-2	ASGRDRGSQGYGYT
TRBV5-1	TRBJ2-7	ASSLAGTASSYEQY
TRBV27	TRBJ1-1	ASSLSTGDQGKNTEAF
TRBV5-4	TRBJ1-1	ASIPGVLGQSSMNTEAF
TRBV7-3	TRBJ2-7	ASSLTPGLYEQY
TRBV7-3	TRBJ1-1	ASSENRANTEAF